This TCR beta chain emerged from a study of T cells in Graves' hyperthyroidism and ophthalmopathy. The CDR3 regions of TCR beta were amplified from RNA transcripts. An initial round of RT-PCR targeting the TCR CDR3 relied on the HTBI primer set. A single record per CDR3 protein comes from TCRdb applying MiXCR to the multiplex PCR reads. Among about 210,000 distinct CDR3 sequences, over 15% were seen once, and the ten largest hold under 65%. Whole-study results and caveats: Classification by a 13 V-J model distinguished ophthalmopathy from stable hyperthyroidism.

Regarding this clonotype: The antigen remains unidentified.

Germline V CDR1 and CDR2: LNHDA, SQIVND (reference sequence). The CDR3 contains 16 residues. V gave up 4 bases and J gave up 3 bases, with 16 bases separating them. Sequenced material: blood. The sequence was obtained from a man aged 45-60 years with Graves' hyperthyroidism. The chain couples TRBV19 to TRBJ2-1; possibly TRBD1 for D (6 bases). The CDR3 is CASSTRGDTYYNEQFF. DNA of the CDR3: TGTGCCAGTAGTACTCGAGGGGACACGTACTACAATGAGCAGTTCTTC.